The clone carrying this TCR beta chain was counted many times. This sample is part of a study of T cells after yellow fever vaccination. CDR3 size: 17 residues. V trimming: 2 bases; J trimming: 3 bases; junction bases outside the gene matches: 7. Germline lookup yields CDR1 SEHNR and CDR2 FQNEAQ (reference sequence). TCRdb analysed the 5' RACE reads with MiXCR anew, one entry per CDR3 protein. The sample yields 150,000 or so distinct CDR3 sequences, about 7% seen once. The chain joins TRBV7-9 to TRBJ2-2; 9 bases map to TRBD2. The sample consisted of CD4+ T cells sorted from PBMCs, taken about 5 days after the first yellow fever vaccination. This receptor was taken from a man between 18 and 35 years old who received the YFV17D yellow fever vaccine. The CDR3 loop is CASSLLAGARDTGELFF. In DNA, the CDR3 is TGTGCCAGCAGCTTATTAGCGGGGGCACGGGACACCGGGGAGCTGTTTTTT.